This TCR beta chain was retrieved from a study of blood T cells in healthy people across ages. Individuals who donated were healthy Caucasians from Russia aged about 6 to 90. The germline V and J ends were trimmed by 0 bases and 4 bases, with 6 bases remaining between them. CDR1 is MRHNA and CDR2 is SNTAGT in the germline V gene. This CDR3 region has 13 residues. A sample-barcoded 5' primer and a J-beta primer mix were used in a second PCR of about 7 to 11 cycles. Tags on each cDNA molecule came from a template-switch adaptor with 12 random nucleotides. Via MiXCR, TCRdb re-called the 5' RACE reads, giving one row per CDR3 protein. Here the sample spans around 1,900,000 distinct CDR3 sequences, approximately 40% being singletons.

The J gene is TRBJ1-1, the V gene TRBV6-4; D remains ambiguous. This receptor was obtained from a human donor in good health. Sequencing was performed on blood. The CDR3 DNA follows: TGTGCCAGCAGTGACTCGTTTCGCACTGAAGCTTTCTTT. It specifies CASSDSFRTEAFF.